This T cell receptor beta chain was profiled in a study of T cell responses to AZD1222 COVID-19 vaccine. The method was immunoSEQ multiplex PCR; TCRdb's version includes in-frame clones alone and lacks a portion of them. The table records around 140,000 clones, over 75% of them present only once. This CDR3 has 9 amino acids. Germline V gives CDR1 LNHDA, CDR2 SQIVND (reference sequence). V lost 8 bases to trimming and J lost 8 bases, with 4 bases between them. This chain links TRBV19 with TRBJ2-1; D not resolved. The sample in question was peripheral blood, obtained on day 0 of AZD1222 vaccination. This TCR was sampled from an adult in good health. The CDR3 here is CASQYEQFF. The CDR3 DNA reads TGTGCCAGTCAGTATGAGCAGTTCTTC.